This TCR beta chain was observed in a study of regulatory T cells in long-lasting Graves disease. The authors built TCR beta libraries using iRepertoire HTBI primers and Arm-PCR of CDR3 regions. MiXCR was run by TCRdb on the multiplex PCR reads, yielding one entry per CDR3 protein. Among more than 450,000 distinct CDR3 sequences listed, more than 10% were seen once. Time point described: newly diagnosed GD, antithyroid drugs for less than 3 months. Preparation of the TCR library used RNA extracted from PBMCs. This clonotype was observed many times. Germline V gene sequence: CDR1 DFQATT, CDR2 SNEGSKA (reference sequence). CDR3 size: 15 residues. V lost 5 bases to trimming and J lost 6 bases; unmatched junction nucleotides: 12. These same data were also listed under a study on T cells in Graves' hyperthyroidism and ophthalmopathy.

The clonotype comes from a woman between 25 and 40 years old with Graves disease. The input for sequencing was peripheral blood mononuclear cells (PBMCs), taken at new diagnosis, from a patient treated with antithyroid drugs. V and J are TRBV20-1 and TRBJ1-5, with 8 positions matching TRBD1. CDR3 protein: CSAGGQGAVSQPQHF. The CDR3 bases are TGCAGTGCTGGGGGGCAGGGGGCGGTTAGTCAGCCCCAGCATTTT.